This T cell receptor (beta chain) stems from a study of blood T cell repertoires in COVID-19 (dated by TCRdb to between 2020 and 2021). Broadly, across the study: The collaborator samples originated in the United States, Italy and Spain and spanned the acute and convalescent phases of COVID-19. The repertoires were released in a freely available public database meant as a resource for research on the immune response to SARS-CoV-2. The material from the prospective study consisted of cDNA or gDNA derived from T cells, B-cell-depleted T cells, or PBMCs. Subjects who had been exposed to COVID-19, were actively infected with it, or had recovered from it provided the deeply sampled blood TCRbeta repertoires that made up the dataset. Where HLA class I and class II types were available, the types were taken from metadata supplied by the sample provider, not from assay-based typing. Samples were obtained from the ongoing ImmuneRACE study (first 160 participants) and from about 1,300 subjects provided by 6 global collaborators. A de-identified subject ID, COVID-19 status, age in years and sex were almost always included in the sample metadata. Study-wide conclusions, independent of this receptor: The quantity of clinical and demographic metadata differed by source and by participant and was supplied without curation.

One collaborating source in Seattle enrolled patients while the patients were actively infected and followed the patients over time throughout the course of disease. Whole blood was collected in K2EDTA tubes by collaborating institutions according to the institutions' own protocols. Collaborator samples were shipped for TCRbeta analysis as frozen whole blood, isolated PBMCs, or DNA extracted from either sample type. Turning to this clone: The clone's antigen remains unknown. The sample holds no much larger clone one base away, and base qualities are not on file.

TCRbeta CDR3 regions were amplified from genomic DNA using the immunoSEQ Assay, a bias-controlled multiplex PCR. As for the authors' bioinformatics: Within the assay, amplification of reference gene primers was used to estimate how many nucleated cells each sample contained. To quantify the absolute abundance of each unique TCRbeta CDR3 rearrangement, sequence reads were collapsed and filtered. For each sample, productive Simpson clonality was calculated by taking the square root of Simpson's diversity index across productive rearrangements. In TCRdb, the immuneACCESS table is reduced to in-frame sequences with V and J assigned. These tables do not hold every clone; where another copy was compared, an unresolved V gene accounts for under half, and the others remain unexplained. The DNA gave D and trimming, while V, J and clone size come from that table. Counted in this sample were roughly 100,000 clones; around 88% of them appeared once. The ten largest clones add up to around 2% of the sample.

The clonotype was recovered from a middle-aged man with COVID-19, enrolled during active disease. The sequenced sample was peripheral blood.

The DNA reads TGCGCCAGCAGCGGTACTAGCGGGGGGGCGACAGATACGCAGTATTTT. Its protein reads: CASSGTSGGATDTQYF. This receptor chain uses TRBV5-1 and TRBJ2-3, with 13 central nucleotides matching TRBD2. After removal of 4 bases from V and 3 bases from J, the junction retains 5 bases not matched to a gene. The germline V gene supplies CDR1 SGHRS and CDR2 YFSETQ. Spanning cysteine to phenylalanine, the CDR3 consists of 16 amino acids. Here the CDR3 DNA is all that survives: 48 bases in frame from base 1.